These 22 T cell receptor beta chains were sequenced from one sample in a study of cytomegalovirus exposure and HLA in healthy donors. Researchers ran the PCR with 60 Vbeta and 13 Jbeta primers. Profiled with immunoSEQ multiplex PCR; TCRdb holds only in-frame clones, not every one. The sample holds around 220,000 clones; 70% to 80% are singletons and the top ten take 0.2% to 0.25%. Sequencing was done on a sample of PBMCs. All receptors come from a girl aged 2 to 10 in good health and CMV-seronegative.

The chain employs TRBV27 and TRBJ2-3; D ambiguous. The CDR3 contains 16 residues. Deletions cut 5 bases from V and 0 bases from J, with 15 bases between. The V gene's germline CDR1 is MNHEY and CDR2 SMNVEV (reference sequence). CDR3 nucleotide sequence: TGTGCCAGCAGTCCCTCACTGTACCCTAGCACAGATACGCAGTATTTT. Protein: CASSPSLYPSTDTQYF.

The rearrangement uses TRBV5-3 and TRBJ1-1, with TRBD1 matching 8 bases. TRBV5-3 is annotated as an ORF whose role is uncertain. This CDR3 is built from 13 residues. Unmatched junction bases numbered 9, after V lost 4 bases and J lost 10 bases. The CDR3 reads CARSRGTGRRAFF. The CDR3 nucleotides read TGTGCCAGAAGCAGAGGGACAGGTCGGAGAGCTTTCTTT.

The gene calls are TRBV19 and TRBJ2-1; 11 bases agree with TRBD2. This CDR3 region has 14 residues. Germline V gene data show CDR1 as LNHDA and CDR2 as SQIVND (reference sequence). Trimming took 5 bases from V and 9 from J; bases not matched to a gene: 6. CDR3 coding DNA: TGTGCCAGTAGTCCCCTGGGGACTAGCGGTGAGCAGTTCTTC. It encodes CASSPLGTSGEQFF. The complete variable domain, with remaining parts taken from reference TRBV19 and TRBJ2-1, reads DGGITQSPKYLFRKEGQNVTLSCEQNLNHDAMYWYRQDPGQGLRLIYYSQIVNDFQKGDIAEGYSVSREKKESFPLTVTSAQKNPTAFYLCASSPLGTSGEQFFGPGTRLTVL.

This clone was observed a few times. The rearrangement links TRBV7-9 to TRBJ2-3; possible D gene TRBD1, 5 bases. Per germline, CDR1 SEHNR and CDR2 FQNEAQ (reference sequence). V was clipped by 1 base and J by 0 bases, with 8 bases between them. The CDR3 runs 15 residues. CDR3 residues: CASSLVQGSTDTQYF. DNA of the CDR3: TGTGCCAGCAGCTTAGTGCAGGGTAGCACAGATACGCAGTATTTT.

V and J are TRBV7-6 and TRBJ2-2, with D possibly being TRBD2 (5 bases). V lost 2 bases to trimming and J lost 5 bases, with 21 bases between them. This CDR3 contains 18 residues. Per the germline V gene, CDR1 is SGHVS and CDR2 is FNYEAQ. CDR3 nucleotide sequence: TGTGCCAGCAGCTTATCCGGCCGTCTCCTGAGGGATACCGGGGAGCTGTTTTTT. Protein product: CASSLSGRLLRDTGELFF.

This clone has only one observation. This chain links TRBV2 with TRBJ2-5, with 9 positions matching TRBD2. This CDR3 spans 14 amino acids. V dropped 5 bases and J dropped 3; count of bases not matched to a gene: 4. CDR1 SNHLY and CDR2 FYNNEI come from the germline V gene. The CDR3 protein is CASSLAGIKETQYF. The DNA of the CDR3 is TGTGCCAGCAGTCTAGCGGGGATAAAAGAGACCCAGTACTTC.

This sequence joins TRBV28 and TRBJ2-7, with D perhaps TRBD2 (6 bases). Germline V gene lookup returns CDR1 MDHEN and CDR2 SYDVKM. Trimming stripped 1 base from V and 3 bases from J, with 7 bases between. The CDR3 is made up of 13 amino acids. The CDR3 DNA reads TGTGCCAGCAGTTTATCGGGGGTCTACGAGCAGTACTTC. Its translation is CASSLSGVYEQYF. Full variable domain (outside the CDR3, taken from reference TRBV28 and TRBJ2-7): DVKVTQSSRYLVKRTGEKVFLECVQDMDHENMFWYRQDPGLGLRLIYFSYDVKMKEKGDIPEGYSVSREKKERFSLILESASTNQTSMYLCASSLSGVYEQYFGPGTRLTVT.

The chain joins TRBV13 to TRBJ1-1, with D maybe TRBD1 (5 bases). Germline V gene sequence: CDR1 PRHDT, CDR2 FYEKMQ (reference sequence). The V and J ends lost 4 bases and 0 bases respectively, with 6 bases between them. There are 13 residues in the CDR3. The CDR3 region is CASSSTVNTEAFF. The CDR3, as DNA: TGTGCCAGCAGCTCGACAGTGAACACTGAAGCTTTCTTT.

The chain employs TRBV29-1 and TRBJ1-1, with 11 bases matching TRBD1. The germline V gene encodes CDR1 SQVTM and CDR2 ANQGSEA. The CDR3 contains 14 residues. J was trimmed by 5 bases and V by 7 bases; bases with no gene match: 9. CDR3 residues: CSARTGGGVTEAFF. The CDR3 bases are TGCAGCGCCAGGACAGGGGGCGGGGTGACTGAAGCTTTCTTT.

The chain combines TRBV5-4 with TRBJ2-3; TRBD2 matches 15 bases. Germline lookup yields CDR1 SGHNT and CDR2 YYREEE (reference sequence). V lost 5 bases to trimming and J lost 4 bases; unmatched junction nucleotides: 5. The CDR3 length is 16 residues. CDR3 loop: CASSSGTSGGSDTQYF. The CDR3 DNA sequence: TGTGCCAGCAGTTCCGGGACTAGCGGGGGGTCAGATACGCAGTATTTT.

CDR3: CASSVQGENTIYF. DNA of the CDR3: TGTGCCAGCAGCGTACAGGGGGAAAACACCATATATTTT. This chain links TRBV5-4 with TRBJ1-3; TRBD1 matches at 8 bases. V shed 4 bases and J 6 bases; nucleotides not matched to a gene: 3. CDR1 and CDR2 (germline): SGHNT, YYREEE (reference sequence). The CDR3 spans 13 residues.

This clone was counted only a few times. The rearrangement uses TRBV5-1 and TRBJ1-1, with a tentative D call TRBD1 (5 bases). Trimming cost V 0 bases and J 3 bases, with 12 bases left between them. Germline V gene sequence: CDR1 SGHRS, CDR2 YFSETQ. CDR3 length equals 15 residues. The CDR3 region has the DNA TGCGCCAGCAGCTTGGTACCAGGGTCGTACACTGAAGCTTTCTTT. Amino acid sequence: CASSLVPGSYTEAFF.

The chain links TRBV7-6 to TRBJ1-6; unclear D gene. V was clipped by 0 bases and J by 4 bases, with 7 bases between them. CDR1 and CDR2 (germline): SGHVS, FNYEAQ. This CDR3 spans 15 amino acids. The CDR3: CASSLAERYNSPLHF. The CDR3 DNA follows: TGTGCCAGCAGCTTAGCAGAGCGGTATAATTCACCCCTCCACTTT.

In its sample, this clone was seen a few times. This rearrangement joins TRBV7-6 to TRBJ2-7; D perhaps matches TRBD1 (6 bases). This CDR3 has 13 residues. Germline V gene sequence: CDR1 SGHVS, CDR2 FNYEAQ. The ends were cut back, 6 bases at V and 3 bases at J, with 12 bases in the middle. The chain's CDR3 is CASSRDNNYEQYF. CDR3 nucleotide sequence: TGTGCCAGCAGTAGGGACAACAACTACGAGCAGTACTTC.

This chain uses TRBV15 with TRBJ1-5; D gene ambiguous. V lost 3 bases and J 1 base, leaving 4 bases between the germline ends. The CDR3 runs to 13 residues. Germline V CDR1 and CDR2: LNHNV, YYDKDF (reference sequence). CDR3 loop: CATSSQSNQPQHF. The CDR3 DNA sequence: TGTGCCACCAGCAGCCAGAGCAATCAGCCCCAGCATTTT.

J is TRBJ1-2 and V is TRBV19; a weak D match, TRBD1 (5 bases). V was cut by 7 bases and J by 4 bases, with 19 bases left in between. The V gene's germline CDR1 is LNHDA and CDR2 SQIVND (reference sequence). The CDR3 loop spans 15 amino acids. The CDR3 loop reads CASKSLAGKVYGYTF. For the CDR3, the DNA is TGTGCCAGTAAGTCACTGGCAGGGAAAGTCTATGGCTACACCTTC.

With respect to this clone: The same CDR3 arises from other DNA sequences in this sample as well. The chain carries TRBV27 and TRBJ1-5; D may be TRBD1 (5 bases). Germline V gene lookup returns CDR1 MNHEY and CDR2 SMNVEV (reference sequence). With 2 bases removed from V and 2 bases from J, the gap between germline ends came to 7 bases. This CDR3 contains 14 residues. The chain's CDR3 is CASSLLGGNQPQHF. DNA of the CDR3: TGTGCCAGCAGTTTACTAGGGGGCAATCAGCCCCAGCATTTT.

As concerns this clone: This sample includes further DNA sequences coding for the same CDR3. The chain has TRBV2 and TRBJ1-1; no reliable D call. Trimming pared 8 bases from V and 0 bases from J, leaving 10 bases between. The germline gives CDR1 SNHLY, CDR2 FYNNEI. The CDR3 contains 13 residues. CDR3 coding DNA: TGTGCCAGCTCTAGGATGTTGAACACTGAAGCTTTCTTT. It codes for CASSRMLNTEAFF.

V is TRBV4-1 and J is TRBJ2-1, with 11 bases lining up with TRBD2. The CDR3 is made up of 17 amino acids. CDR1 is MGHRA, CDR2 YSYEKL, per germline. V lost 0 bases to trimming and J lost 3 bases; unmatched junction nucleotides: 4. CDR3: CASSQEVAGGNYNEQFF. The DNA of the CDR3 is TGCGCCAGCAGCCAAGAGGTAGCGGGGGGGAACTACAATGAGCAGTTCTTC.

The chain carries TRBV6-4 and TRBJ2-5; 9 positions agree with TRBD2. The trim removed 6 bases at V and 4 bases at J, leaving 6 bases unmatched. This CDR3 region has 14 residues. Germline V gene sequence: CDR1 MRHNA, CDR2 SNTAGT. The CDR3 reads CASSRTSESETQYF. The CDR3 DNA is TGTGCCAGCAGCCGGACTAGCGAGTCAGAGACCCAGTACTTC.

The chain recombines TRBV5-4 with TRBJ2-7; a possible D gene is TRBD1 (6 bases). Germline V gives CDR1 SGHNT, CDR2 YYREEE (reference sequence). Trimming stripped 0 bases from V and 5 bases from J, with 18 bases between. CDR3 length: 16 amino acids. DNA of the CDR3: TGTGCCAGCAGCTTGGGTTCCAGGGGCGCTTCCCACGAGCAGTACTTC. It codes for CASSLGSRGASHEQYF. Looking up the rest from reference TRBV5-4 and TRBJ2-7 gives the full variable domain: ETGVTQSPTHLIKTRGQQVTLRCSSQSGHNTVSWYQQALGQGPQFIFQYYREEENGRGNFPPRFSGLQFPNYSSELNVNALELDDSALYLCASSLGSRGASHEQYFGPGTRLTVT.

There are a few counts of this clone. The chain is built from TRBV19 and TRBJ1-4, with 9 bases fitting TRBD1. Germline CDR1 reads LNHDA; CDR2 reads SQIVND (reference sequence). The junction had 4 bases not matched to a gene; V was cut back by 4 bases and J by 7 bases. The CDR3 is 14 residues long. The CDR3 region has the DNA TGTGCCAGTAGTACCGGGACAGGGTTTGAAAAACTGTTTTTT. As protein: CASSTGTGFEKLFF.